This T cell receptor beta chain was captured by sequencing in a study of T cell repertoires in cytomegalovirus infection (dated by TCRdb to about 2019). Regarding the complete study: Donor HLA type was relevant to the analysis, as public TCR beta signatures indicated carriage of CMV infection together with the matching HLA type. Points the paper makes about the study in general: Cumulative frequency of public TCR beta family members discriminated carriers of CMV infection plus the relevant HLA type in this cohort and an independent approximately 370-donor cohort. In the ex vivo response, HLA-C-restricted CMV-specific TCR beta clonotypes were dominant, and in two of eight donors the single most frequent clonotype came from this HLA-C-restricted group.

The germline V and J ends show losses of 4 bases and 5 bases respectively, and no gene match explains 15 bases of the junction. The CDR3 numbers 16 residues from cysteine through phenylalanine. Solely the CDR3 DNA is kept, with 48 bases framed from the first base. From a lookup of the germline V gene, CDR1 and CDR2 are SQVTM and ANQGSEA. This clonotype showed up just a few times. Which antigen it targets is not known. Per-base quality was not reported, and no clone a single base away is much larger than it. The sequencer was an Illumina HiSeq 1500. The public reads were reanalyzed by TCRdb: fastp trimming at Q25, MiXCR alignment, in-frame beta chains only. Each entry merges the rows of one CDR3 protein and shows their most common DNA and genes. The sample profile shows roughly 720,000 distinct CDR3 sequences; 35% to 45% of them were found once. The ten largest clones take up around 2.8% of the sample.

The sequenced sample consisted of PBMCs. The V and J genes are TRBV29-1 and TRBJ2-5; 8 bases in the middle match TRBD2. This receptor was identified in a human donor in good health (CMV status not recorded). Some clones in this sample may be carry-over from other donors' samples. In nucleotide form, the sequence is TGCAGCGTTGCAGGACTAGCCGGAGGGGTCGGGGAGACCCAGTACTTC. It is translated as CSVAGLAGGVGETQYF.